A single sample is the source of the 17 T cell receptor beta chains below, sequenced in a study of cytotoxic CD8 clonotypes in ibrutinib-treated CLL. Only in-frame clones appear in the TCRdb table, and some are missing; sequencing was by immunoSEQ multiplex PCR. The sample lists some 200,000 clones; about four fifths were seen once. The sequencing here drew on PBMCs, taken after 12 months of ibrutinib treatment. Every receptor here comes from a human donor with chronic lymphocytic leukemia.

CDR3: CASSQDVSDRGETQYF. The CDR3 coding sequence is TGTGCCAGCAGCCAAGACGTTTCAGACAGGGGAGAGACCCAGTACTTC. The chain links TRBV4-2 to TRBJ2-5; TRBD1 matches at 8 bases. Germline V gives CDR1 LGHNA, CDR2 YNFKEQ. V lost 0 bases and J lost 4; bases outside the gene matches: 7. The CDR3 runs to 16 residues.

The chain combines TRBV30 with TRBJ1-6; TRBD1 is a possible D gene (5 bases). V lost 8 bases and J lost 4, with 12 bases in between. The CDR3 loop spans 13 amino acids. Germline assignment: CDR1 GTSNPN and CDR2 SVGIG (reference sequence). The CDR3: CAGTTGYNSPLHF. The CDR3 DNA reads as TGTGCCGGGACGACGGGTTATAATTCACCCCTCCACTTT.

This chain uses TRBV5-6 with TRBJ2-5, with no clear D. V lost 4 bases and J 7 bases, leaving 17 bases between the germline ends. Germline-derived CDR1 and CDR2 are SGHDT and YYEEEE. The CDR3 totals 14 residues. The CDR3 sequence: CASSPDWLAGTQYF. The CDR3 DNA reads as TGTGCCAGCAGCCCCGACTGGCTCGCAGGGACCCAGTACTTC.

V gene TRBV28 combines with J gene TRBJ1-1; TRBD1 matches 7 bases. Per the germline V gene, CDR1 is MDHEN and CDR2 is SYDVKM. The CDR3 extends over 12 amino acids. Trimming at V came to 8 bases and at J to 8 bases, leaving 8 bases not matched to a gene. Written as DNA, the CDR3 is TGTGCCAGCGCTCAGGGGGGGCAAGAAGCTTTCTTT. It codes for CASAQGGQEAFF.

The chain joins TRBV6-4 to TRBJ2-1, with 7 bases that match TRBD2. The CDR3 is made up of 13 amino acids. Losses at the gene ends were 2 bases for V and 9 bases for J; bases not matched to a gene: 4. Germline CDR1 and CDR2: MRHNA and SNTAGT. CDR3 sequence (DNA): TGTGCCAGCAGTGACATCGGGACTACTGAGCAGTTCTTC. Translation: CASSDIGTTEQFF.

The chain joins TRBV2 to TRBJ2-2; D gene unclear. Germline V gives CDR1 SNHLY, CDR2 FYNNEI. V lost 3 bases to trimming and J lost 2 bases, with 4 bases between them. This CDR3 region has 13 residues. DNA of the CDR3: TGTGCCAGCAGTGACCCCAACACCGGGGAGCTGTTTTTT. Protein product: CASSDPNTGELFF.

V usage is TRBV6-5 and J usage is TRBJ2-5; D unclear. Germline loops: CDR1 MNHEY, CDR2 SVGAGI. Between the trimmed V and J ends, which lost 6 bases and 5 bases, there was a span of 10 bases. The CDR3 is made up of 12 amino acids. The chain's CDR3 is CASSRPRETQYF. In nucleotides, the CDR3 is TGTGCCAGCAGCCGCCCCCGGGAGACCCAGTACTTC.

This chain uses TRBV10-3 with TRBJ2-1, with 13 nucleotides matching TRBD2. Germline-derived CDR1 and CDR2 are ENHRY and SYGVKD. This CDR3 spans 15 amino acids. After removal of 7 bases from V and 9 bases from J, the junction contained 9 bases not matched to a gene. The chain's CDR3 is CAITTGTSGNSEQFF. The CDR3 bases are TGTGCCATCACAACCGGGACTAGCGGGAATAGTGAGCAGTTCTTC.

The chain has TRBV19 and TRBJ1-5; the D gene is possibly TRBD1 (5 bases). Germline-derived CDR1 and CDR2 are LNHDA and SQIVND (reference sequence). V lost 11 bases, J lost 0 bases, and 14 bases lay in between. There are 14 residues in the CDR3. The CDR3 bases are TGTGCCTCGAATGGGGGAAATAGCAATCAGCCCCAGCATTTT. The encoded protein is CASNGGNSNQPQHF.

The V call is TRBV27, the J call TRBJ2-7; D may be TRBD2 (6 bases). The ends were cut back, 4 bases at V and 1 base at J, with 14 bases in the middle. The germline CDR1 and CDR2 sequences are MNHEY and SMNVEV (reference sequence). The CDR3 is 15 amino acids. CDR3 amino acids: CASSWARGMSYEQYF. The CDR3 nucleotides read TGTGCCAGCAGTTGGGCCCGGGGGATGTCCTACGAGCAGTACTTC.

J is TRBJ1-4 and V is TRBV6-1; maybe TRBD1 (5 bases). CDR1 and CDR2 (germline): MNHNS, SASEGT. CDR3 length: 14 residues. V was clipped by 5 bases and J by 4 bases, with 11 bases between them. CDR3 nucleotide sequence: TGTGCCAGCAGTACCACACAGGTTAATGAAAAACTGTTTTTT. It codes for CASSTTQVNEKLFF.

A few counts support this clone. The chain joins TRBV12-5 to TRBJ2-2, with D possibly TRBD1 on 5 matching bases. Germline CDR1 reads LGHNT; CDR2 reads FRNRAP. Trimming cost V 5 bases and J 0 bases, with 13 bases left between them. CDR3 length: 16 residues. This CDR3 reads CASGRTGQANTGELFF. CDR3 in DNA: TGTGCTAGTGGTCGAACAGGTCAGGCGAACACCGGGGAGCTGTTTTTT.

This clone occurred a few times. The chain recombines TRBV10-1 with TRBJ1-5; D is unclear. CDR3 size: 12 residues. V was cut by 7 bases and J by 5 bases, with 9 bases left in between. Germline-derived CDR1 and CDR2 are WNHNN and SYGVQD (reference sequence). CDR3 region: CASIPDDQPQHF. The DNA of the CDR3 is TGCGCCAGCATCCCAGACGATCAGCCCCAGCATTTT.

The rearrangement links TRBV28 to TRBJ2-3; D may be TRBD2 (5 bases). Trimming shortened V by 2 bases and J by 2 bases, and 20 bases separated the two germline ends. The germline CDR1 and CDR2 sequences are MDHEN and SYDVKM. The CDR3 extends over 18 amino acids. The CDR3 nucleotides read TGTGCCAGCAGTTTAGGGCGCGCTGCCGCGGGCTTCACAGATACGCAGTATTTT. It codes for CASSLGRAAAGFTDTQYF.

The V gene is TRBV5-4, the J gene TRBJ1-1, with a tentative D call TRBD1 (5 bases). The V and J ends lost 9 bases and 5 bases respectively, with 17 bases between them. Germline values: CDR1 SGHNT, CDR2 YYREEE (reference sequence). This CDR3 has 13 residues. This CDR3 is CANRRKGVTEAFF. CDR3 bases: TGTGCCAACCGACGTAAAGGGGTAACTGAAGCTTTCTTT.

This clone was counted a single time. The chain uses TRBV4-1 and TRBJ1-6; possible D gene TRBD1, 5 bases. The CDR3 loop spans 14 amino acids. Germline values: CDR1 MGHRA, CDR2 YSYEKL. V shed 5 bases and J shed 5 bases, with 10 bases lying between them. This chain's CDR3 is CASSRSRDNSPLHF. The CDR3 bases are TGCGCCAGCAGCAGGTCCAGGGATAATTCACCCCTCCACTTT.

This clone has only a few counts. V usage is TRBV7-8 and J usage is TRBJ1-5; TRBD1 might be the D (5 bases). The germline gives CDR1 SGHVS, CDR2 FQNEAQ. V lost 5 bases and J lost 2, with 13 bases in between. The CDR3 contains 15 residues. CDR3 region: CASSRGRVGNQPQHF. CDR3 DNA: TGTGCCAGCAGCCGAGGCAGGGTTGGCAATCAGCCCCAGCATTTT.